What follows are 20 T cell receptor beta chains derived from one specimen sequenced in a study of CD8+ T cells in alopecia areata. Once RNA had been extracted, it was reverse transcribed into cDNA to act as the sequencing template. Clones were read by immunoSEQ multiplex PCR, and TCRdb kept only the in-frame ones, dropping some. Found here are 130,000 to 150,000 clones, 40% to 65% of them singletons; the top ten hold approximately 1%. The sequences come from CD4+ T cells sorted from blood, collected at week 0. The receptor set was obtained from a human donor with alopecia areata.

This clone was picked up a small number of times. The chain carries TRBV9 and TRBJ2-7, with D perhaps matching TRBD2 (5 bases). Germline V gene lookup returns CDR1 SGDLS and CDR2 YYNGEE. Deletions cut 4 bases from V and 6 bases from J, with 17 bases between. The CDR3 loop spans 14 amino acids. The CDR3 bases are TGTGCCAGCAGCTCCCGAACAGCCGGACTCGAGCAGTACTTC. Translation gives CASSSRTAGLEQYF.

V gene TRBV28 combines with J gene TRBJ2-7; 7 positions match TRBD1. V dropped 5 bases and J dropped 5; count of bases not matched to a gene: 0. The germline V gene encodes CDR1 MDHEN and CDR2 SYDVKM. The length of the CDR3 is 11 residues. The CDR3 bases are TGTGCCAGCAGTGACAGGGACGAGCAGTACTTC. It is translated as CASSDRDEQYF.

The gene calls are TRBV7-9 and TRBJ1-5; D is ambiguous. Trimming took 4 bases from V and 5 from J, leaving 9 bases between them. The CDR3 has 13 amino acids. Germline V gives CDR1 SEHNR, CDR2 FQNEAQ (reference sequence). For the CDR3, the DNA is TGTGCCAGCAGCTCCTATTCGGATCAGCCCCAGCATTTT. As protein: CASSSYSDQPQHF.

This clone has just a few counts. The chain joins TRBV27 to TRBJ2-7, with D possibly TRBD1 on 6 matching bases. Trimming removed 4 bases from V and 2 bases from J, with 15 bases in between. CDR1 is MNHEY, CDR2 SMNVEV, per germline (reference sequence). CDR3 length equals 15 residues. The DNA of the CDR3 is TGTGCCAGCAGTTCAACCGGGACAATAACCTACGAGCAGTACTTC. This gives the protein CASSSTGTITYEQYF.

The genes are TRBV19 and TRBJ2-5; D perhaps matches TRBD1 (5 bases). V was pared by 6 bases and J by 4 bases, with 24 bases between. The CDR3 spans 17 residues. CDR1 is LNHDA and CDR2 is SQIVND in the germline V gene (reference sequence). The CDR3 region is CASSLPLDLGPGETQYF. CDR3 DNA sequence: TGTGCCAGTAGCCTCCCCCTGGACCTGGGGCCGGGAGAGACCCAGTACTTC. Based on the CDR3 plus reference TRBV19 and TRBJ2-5, the full variable domain is DGGITQSPKYLFRKEGQNVTLSCEQNLNHDAMYWYRQDPGQGLRLIYYSQIVNDFQKGDIAEGYSVSREKKESFPLTVTSAQKNPTAFYLCASSLPLDLGPGETQYFGPGTRLLVL.

This clone came up once. The chain joins TRBV7-2 to TRBJ2-1; TRBD2 matches at 7 bases. CDR3 size: 16 residues. V lost 5 bases to trimming and J lost 8 bases; unmatched junction nucleotides: 15. In germline, CDR1 is SGHTA, CDR2 FQGNSA. DNA for the CDR3: TGTGCCAGCAGCCCGGAACTAGCGAGCAGTATGTATGAGCAGTTCTTC. It translates to CASSPELASSMYEQFF.

The chain recombines TRBV30 with TRBJ2-5; D remains ambiguous. The CDR3 has 12 residues. Per germline, CDR1 GTSNPN and CDR2 SVGIG (reference sequence). Between the trimmed V and J ends, which lost 2 bases and 5 bases, there was a span of 9 bases. This chain's CDR3 is CAWSLRVETQYF. CDR3 DNA: TGTGCCTGGAGTTTACGGGTGGAGACCCAGTACTTC. Supplemented by reference TRBV30 and TRBJ2-5, the full variable domain reads SQTIHQWPATLVQPVGSPLSLECTVEGTSNPNLYWYRQAAGRGLQLLFYSVGIGQISSEVPQNLSASRPQDRQFILSSKKLLLSDSGFYLCAWSLRVETQYFGPGTRLLVL.

This clone was found a few times. This rearrangement joins TRBV7-2 to TRBJ2-2; the match to TRBD1 covers 10 bases. CDR1 SGHTA and CDR2 FQGNSA come from the germline V gene. With 5 bases clipped from V and 6 bases from J, the junction kept 9 bases outside the gene matches. The CDR3 is 16 residues long. CDR3 protein: CASSLSMGQGSGELFF. CDR3 in DNA: TGTGCCAGCAGCCTCTCAATGGGACAGGGGTCCGGGGAGCTGTTTTTT.

With respect to this clone: Other DNA sequences of this sample code for an identical CDR3. V gene TRBV18 combines with J gene TRBJ2-5; D ambiguous. The CDR3 totals 12 residues. The germline V and J ends were trimmed by 3 bases and 1 base, with 3 bases remaining between them. Germline V CDR1 and CDR2: KGHSH, LQKENI. CDR3 coding DNA: TGTGCCAGCTCACCCGGCCAAGAGACCCAGTACTTC. This encodes CASSPGQETQYF.

The chain carries TRBV6-5 and TRBJ1-5, with 8 positions matching TRBD1. CDR1 MNHEY and CDR2 SVGAGI come from the germline V gene. There are 14 residues in the CDR3. V shed 6 bases, J shed 6 bases, and the junction held 7 bases outside the gene matches. In DNA form, the CDR3 reads TGTGCCAGCAGGCCCCGGACAGGGTTTCAGCCCCAGCATTTT. It encodes CASRPRTGFQPQHF.

The rearrangement links TRBV4-3 to TRBJ1-2; a possible D gene is TRBD1 (6 bases). The germline gives CDR1 LGHNA, CDR2 YSLEER. Trimming cost V 3 bases and J 5 bases, with 10 bases left between them. The CDR3 covers 13 residues. The CDR3 nucleotides read TGCGCCAGCAGCCAGGAACAGGGATATGGCTACACCTTC. Translating gives CASSQEQGYGYTF.

The V and J genes are TRBV6-5 and TRBJ2-7; 9 bases are shared with TRBD1. V shed 7 bases and J 7 bases; nucleotides not matched to a gene: 11. The germline V gene encodes CDR1 MNHEY and CDR2 SVGAGI. The CDR3 spans 14 residues. As DNA, the CDR3 is TGTGCCAGCACTTTCCTACAGGGGGCAGGTGAGCAGTACTTC. Protein product: CASTFLQGAGEQYF.

The rearrangement uses TRBV19 and TRBJ2-2, with D perhaps given as TRBD1 or TRBD2 (5 bases each). This CDR3 is 13 amino acids long. Germline CDR1 and CDR2: LNHDA and SQIVND (reference sequence). V lost 7 bases and J lost 4, with 10 bases in between. CDR3 residues: CASKRDLTGELFF. DNA for the CDR3: TGTGCCAGTAAGAGGGACCTCACCGGGGAGCTGTTTTTT.

V is TRBV29-1 and J is TRBJ2-7, with unresolved D. V lost 6 bases and J 3 bases, leaving 6 bases between the germline ends. Per the germline V gene, CDR1 is SQVTM and CDR2 is ANQGSEA. The CDR3 runs 10 residues. CDR3 DNA: TGCAGCGTCCTAATCTACGAGCAGTACTTC. Protein sequence: CSVLIYEQYF.

The V gene is TRBV4-1, the J gene TRBJ2-1; TRBD2 matches 10 bases. J lost 0 bases, V lost 3 bases, and 2 bases had no gene match. Germline CDR1 MGHRA, CDR2 YSYEKL. The CDR3 has 16 amino acids. CDR3 nucleotides: TGCGCCAGCAGCCAGGGACTAGCGCGCTCCTACAATGAGCAGTTCTTC. This encodes CASSQGLARSYNEQFF.

This clone has a handful of counts. This chain uses TRBV27 with TRBJ1-5, with D uncertain. Per germline, CDR1 MNHEY and CDR2 SMNVEV (reference sequence). The CDR3 has 12 amino acids. Trimming stripped 8 bases from V and 4 bases from J, with 9 bases between. In nucleotides, the CDR3 is TGTGCCAGCGGGAACGGAAATCAGCCCCAGCATTTT. Translating gives CASGNGNQPQHF.

This clone was seen a handful of times. The genes are TRBV29-1 and TRBJ2-3; TRBD2 matches at 11 bases. CDR1 and CDR2 (germline): SQVTM, ANQGSEA. J lost 2 bases, V lost 1 base, and 5 bases had no gene match. This CDR3 region has 16 residues. For the CDR3, the DNA is TGCAGCGTTGAAGTGGGGACTAGCGGTTCCACAGATACGCAGTATTTT. Translating it yields CSVEVGTSGSTDTQYF.

This chain links TRBV29-1 with TRBJ2-5; 10 positions agree with TRBD1. The CDR3 has 16 amino acids. Germline values: CDR1 SQVTM, CDR2 ANQGSEA. Trimming removed 1 base from V and 1 base from J; junction bases left unmatched: 6. Written as DNA, the CDR3 is TGCAGCGTTGAAGGACAGGGGGCGACTATCCAAGAGACCCAGTACTTC. This encodes CSVEGQGATIQETQYF.

The rearrangement uses TRBV4-1 and TRBJ2-5; TRBD2 matches at 8 bases. From germline, CDR1 is MGHRA and CDR2 YSYEKL. This CDR3 spans 17 amino acids. V lost 1 base and J lost 3; bases outside the gene matches: 10. As DNA, the CDR3 is TGCGCCAGCAGCCAAGTGATGGGCAGCGGGAGTGAAGAGACCCAGTACTTC. This gives the protein CASSQVMGSGSEETQYF.

The rearrangement uses TRBV7-9 and TRBJ2-7; no clear D. Germline V gives CDR1 SEHNR, CDR2 FQNEAQ (reference sequence). V was trimmed by 6 bases and J by 7 bases, leaving 13 bases between them. The CDR3 runs to 12 residues. CDR3 protein: CASSGPSREQYF. CDR3 DNA sequence: TGTGCCAGCAGTGGGCCCTCGCGGGAGCAGTACTTC.